The entry below gives a single T cell receptor (beta chain) sequence along with its context. This sample is drawn from a study of cytomegalovirus exposure and HLA in healthy donors. With 60 Vbeta and 13 Jbeta primers, the PCR was carried out. Using immunoSEQ multiplex PCR, the repertoire was profiled, and TCRdb retains in-frame clones only, with some absent. The repertoire holds some 160,000 clones, with roughly 80% as singletons. CDR3 size: 15 residues. Per the germline V gene, CDR1 is SGDLS and CDR2 is YYNGEE. With 3 bases removed from V and 1 base from J, the gap between germline ends came to 12 bases.

The sequenced sample consisted of PBMCs. The rearrangement joins TRBV9 to TRBJ2-3; D may be TRBD1 (6 bases). This TCR came from a man aged 45-65 years in good health and CMV-seropositive. CDR3 nucleotides: TGTGCCAGCAGCGCCCCGACAGGACGCACAGATACGCAGTATTTT. Residues: CASSAPTGRTDTQYF. Full variable domain (rest looked up from reference TRBV9 and TRBJ2-3): DSGVTQTPKHLITATGQRVTLRCSPRSGDLSVYWYQQSLDQGLQFLIQYYNGEERAKGNILERFSAQQFPDLHSELNLSSLELGDSALYFCASSAPTGRTDTQYFGPGTRLTVL.